This TCR beta chain was sequenced during a study of cytomegalovirus exposure and HLA in healthy donors. Primers for the PCR totalled 60 Vbeta and 13 Jbeta. The protocol was immunoSEQ multiplex PCR, while the TCRdb copy is restricted to in-frame clones and leaves out a portion. The sample records over 130,000 clones, 61% being singletons. The CDR3 is 11 residues long. The V and J ends lost 6 bases and 8 bases respectively, with 13 bases between them. Per germline, CDR1 DFQATT and CDR2 SNEGSKA (reference sequence). This clone was observed a handful of times. This TCR came from a male donor in good health and CMV-seronegative. This rearrangement joins TRBV20-1 to TRBJ1-2, with D maybe TRBD1 (6 bases). Sequencing was done on a sample of PBMCs. This chain's CDR3 is CSARQVAGYTF. The CDR3 DNA reads TGCAGTGCCCGACAGGTGGCCGGCTACACCTTC.